The clone carrying this TCR beta chain is a singleton in its sample. Its antigen is currently unknown. The data belong to a study of cytomegalovirus exposure and HLA in healthy donors. General observations from the study: In a later analysis, TCR beta V- and J-gene trimming was associated with a missense DCLRE1C variant.

Nominal health characterized the donors when sampled, though unrecorded immune exposures were likely. V lost 2 bases to trimming and J lost 6 bases, with 16 bases between them. The germline V gene has CDR1 SGDLS and CDR2 YYNGEE. The CDR3 consists of 15 residues. The PCR was carried out with 60 Vbeta primers and 13 Jbeta primers. The repertoire was sequenced with immunoSEQ multiplex PCR; TCRdb's copy has only in-frame clones and lacks some. The sample includes 120,000 or so clones, 83% seen only once; the top ten take approximately 3.6%. The source is a woman aged 40 to 50 in good health and CMV-seropositive. Sequencing was performed on PBMCs. V usage is TRBV9 and J usage is TRBJ2-3, with TRBD2 as a possible D gene (5 bases). The CDR3 region has the DNA TGTGCCAGCAGCGTCGAGGGCGATATTTTGGATACGCAGTATTTT. Its protein is CASSVEGDILDTQYF.